Detailed here is one T cell receptor beta chain. CDR3 size: 15 residues. V shed 6 bases, J shed 0 bases, and the junction held 5 bases outside the gene matches. In germline, CDR1 is MDHEN, CDR2 SYDVKM. The repertoire was sequenced with immunoSEQ multiplex PCR; TCRdb's copy has only in-frame clones and lacks some. This sample yields tens of thousands of clones, of which 92% are seen a single time; about 0.6% belongs to the top ten. The data were taken from a study of T cell changes during pregnancy in multiple sclerosis. This clonotype originated in a female donor with multiple sclerosis, enrolled in a pregnancy study. The chain carries TRBV28 and TRBJ1-3; TRBD1 matches 7 bases. This specimen was CD4+ T cells from peripheral blood mononuclear cells, taken after pregnancy. The CDR3 DNA reads TGTGCCAGCAGCTCAACAGGGGCCTCTGGAAACACCATATATTTT. This sequence encodes CASSSTGASGNTIYF.